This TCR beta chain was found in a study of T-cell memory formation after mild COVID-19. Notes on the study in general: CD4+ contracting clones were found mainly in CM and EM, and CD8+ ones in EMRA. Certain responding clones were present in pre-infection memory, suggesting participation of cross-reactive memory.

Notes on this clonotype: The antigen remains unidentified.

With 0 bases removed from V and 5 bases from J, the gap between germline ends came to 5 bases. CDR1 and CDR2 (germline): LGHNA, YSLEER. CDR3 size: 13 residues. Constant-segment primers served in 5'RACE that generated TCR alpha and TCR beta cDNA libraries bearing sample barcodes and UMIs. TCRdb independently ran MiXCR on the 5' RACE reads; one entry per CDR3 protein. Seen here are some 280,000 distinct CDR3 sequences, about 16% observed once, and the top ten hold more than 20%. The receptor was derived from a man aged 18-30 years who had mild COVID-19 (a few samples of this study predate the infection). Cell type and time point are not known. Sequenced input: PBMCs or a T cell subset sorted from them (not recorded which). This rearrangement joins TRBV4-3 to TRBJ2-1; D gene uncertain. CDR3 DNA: TGCGCCAGCAGCCAAGATCGGGACAATGAGCAGTTCTTC. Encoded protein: CASSQDRDNEQFF.